The clone carrying this T cell receptor beta chain was seen only a few times. The entry originates in a study of cytomegalovirus exposure and HLA in healthy donors. This CDR3 has 15 residues. The J segment lost 3 bases and the V segment lost 5 bases, leaving 9 bases of the junction unmatched. Germline V gene data show CDR1 as SEHNR and CDR2 as FQNEAQ (reference sequence). The PCR used 60 Vbeta and 13 Jbeta primers. TCRdb keeps only in-frame clones here, not all; method: immunoSEQ multiplex PCR. The table records about 170,000 clones, around three quarters of them present only once. The receptor comes from a woman in her fifties or sixties in good health and CMV-seropositive. Sequenced input: PBMCs. The chain uses TRBV7-9 and TRBJ1-1, with TRBD1 matching 7 bases. The CDR3 protein is CASSQGQFQDTEAFF. Written as DNA, the CDR3 is TGTGCCAGCAGCCAGGGACAGTTCCAGGACACTGAAGCTTTCTTT.